This record covers a single TCR beta chain. Profiled with immunoSEQ multiplex PCR; TCRdb holds only in-frame clones, not every one. The sample contains approximately 50,000 clones, around 90% of which appear only once. The data stem from a study of T cell changes during pregnancy in multiple sclerosis. The clonotype comes from a female donor in good health, enrolled as a control in a pregnancy study. The specimen comprised CD4+ T cells from peripheral blood mononuclear cells, sampled after pregnancy.

The CDR3 DNA follows: TGTGCCAGCAGCTCGACTCGGGACAGGGGGCCTGTTGGCAACACCATATATTTT. This encodes CASSSTRDRGPVGNTIYF. The chain links TRBV7-9 to TRBJ1-3; 12 nucleotides align to TRBD1. V dropped 4 bases and J dropped 7; count of bases not matched to a gene: 14. Per the germline V gene, CDR1 is SEHNR and CDR2 is FQNEAQ (reference sequence). This CDR3 has 18 amino acids.